The present T cell receptor (beta chain) was sequenced within a study of shared clonotypes between healthy human individuals. This clone appeared a few times. Its cognate antigen is unknown. Notes on the study in general: Sequencing depth was predicted to influence how clonotypes are shared among donors. It was observed that approximately 5% of naive CD4 clonotypes were shared across a few donors.

The CDR3 spans 12 residues. In germline, CDR1 is MNHEY, CDR2 SVGAGI. The germline V and J ends were trimmed by 5 bases and 6 bases, with 10 bases remaining between them. Here immunoSEQ multiplex PCR was the method, and the copy in TCRdb shows in-frame clones only, minus some. The table records some 980,000 clones, less than 85% of them present only once. V is TRBV6-5 and J is TRBJ1-1; D possibly corresponds to TRBD1 (5 bases). The sequenced sample consisted of memory CD4+ T cells sorted from blood. Subset denoted: CD45RA-negative fraction. The TCR originated in a young man in good health. The CDR3, as DNA: TGTGCCAGCAGTACAGGTTACGCTGAAGCTTTCTTT. It encodes CASSTGYAEAFF.